These T cell receptor beta chains were read from a single sample in a study of T cell repertoires in ileal Crohn's disease. Sequencing used immunoSEQ multiplex PCR; TCRdb keeps in-frame clones, though not all of them. The sample has 12,000 to 15,000 clones; roughly 80% are singletons. The sequenced material came from ileal tissue. These receptors all stem from an adult with Crohn's disease. The CDR3 runs from the conserved cysteine through the conserved F or W. D genes are given only for firm matches. Clone size is given for some rows only: seen once, a few or many times, or a class if the clone is expanded.

j_gene	v_gene	abundance	d_gene	CDR3aa	CDR3nt
TRBJ1-1	TRBV6-6	NA	NA	CASSTGGNTEAFF	TGTGCCAGCAGCACAGGAGGAAACACTGAAGCTTTCTTT
TRBJ2-5	TRBV27	NA	NA	CATKNRWEETQYF	TGTGCCACCAAAAACAGGTGGGAGGAGACCCAGTACTTC
TRBJ2-5	TRBV5-6	NA	TRBD2	CASTRTRSAETQYF	TGTGCCAGCACCCGGACTAGATCGGCAGAGACCCAGTACTTC
TRBJ2-6	TRBV5-4	NA	NA	CASSLNRYSGANVLTF	TGTGCCAGCAGCTTGAATCGCTACTCTGGGGCCAACGTCCTGACTTTC
TRBJ1-1	TRBV7-9	NA	NA	CASSRTDVGEGTEAFF	TGTGCCAGCAGCCGTACAGACGTCGGGGAAGGCACTGAAGCTTTCTTT
TRBJ1-2	TRBV19	NA	NA	CASSPTGPANYGYTF	TGTGCCAGTAGTCCCACAGGGCCCGCTAACTATGGCTACACCTTC
TRBJ1-1	TRBV4-1	few	NA	CASSQDWRGFLNTEAFF	TGCGCCAGCAGCCAAGATTGGAGGGGGTTCTTGAACACTGAAGCTTTCTTT
TRBJ2-2	TRBV5-1	NA	TRBD1	CASRLTTGGTGELFF	TGCGCCAGCAGGTTGACCACAGGGGGCACCGGGGAGCTGTTTTTT
TRBJ2-3	TRBV7-9	NA	NA	CASSFRTVSTDTQYF	TGTGCCAGCAGCTTTAGGACGGTTAGCACAGATACGCAGTATTTT
TRBJ1-1	TRBV14	NA	NA	CASSQVLYTEAFF	TGTGCCAGCAGCCAAGTACTGTACACTGAAGCTTTCTTT
TRBJ2-7	TRBV6-6	NA	NA	CASSYSRAGASEQYF	TGTGCCAGCAGTTACTCGAGAGCAGGGGCTAGCGAGCAGTACTTC
TRBJ1-3	TRBV9	few	TRBD1	CASSPQGDSGNTIYF	TGTGCCAGCAGCCCACAGGGGGACTCTGGAAACACCATATATTTT
TRBJ1-2	TRBV30	NA	NA	CAWSVFSYGYTF	TGTGCCTGGAGTGTATTCAGTTATGGCTACACCTTC
TRBJ2-1	TRBV14	NA	TRBD2	CASRATSGGYNEQFF	TGTGCCAGCAGGGCAACTAGCGGGGGTTACAATGAGCAGTTCTTC
TRBJ1-2	TRBV28	NA	NA	CASSSALDRGYTF	TGTGCCAGCAGTTCCGCCCTAGATAGAGGCTACACCTTC
TRBJ1-2	TRBV2	NA	NA	CASSGANYGYTF	TGTGCCAGCAGTGGAGCTAACTATGGCTACACCTTC
TRBJ1-1	TRBV6-4	once	NA	CASSDEGRGTEAFF	TGTGCCAGCAGTGACGAGGGAAGGGGCACTGAAGCTTTCTTT
TRBJ1-1	TRBV2	few	NA	CASSVGEAFF	TGTGCCAGCAGTGTAGGTGAAGCTTTCTTT
TRBJ1-1	TRBV5-5	NA	TRBD1	CASSLSPGQGVKAFF	TGTGCCAGCAGCTTGTCCCCCGGACAGGGGGTCAAAGCTTTCTTT
TRBJ1-1	TRBV7-8	NA	NA	CASSLFFRAVNTEAFF	TGTGCCAGCAGCCTGTTTTTCAGGGCGGTTAACACTGAAGCTTTCTTT
TRBJ2-6	TRBV7-2	NA	NA	CAGGVASSGANVLTF	TGTGCCGGGGGTGTGGCGAGCTCTGGGGCCAACGTCCTGACTTTC
TRBJ1-5	TRBV7-8	medium-sized	TRBD1	CASSFGSSGGQPQHF	TGTGCCAGCAGCTTTGGTTCTTCAGGGGGTCAGCCCCAGCATTTT
TRBJ2-1	TRBV5-6	NA	TRBD2	CASSSTSGGALDEQFF	TGTGCCAGCAGCTCAACTAGCGGGGGGGCATTGGATGAGCAGTTCTTC
TRBJ2-6	TRBV2	few	TRBD1	CASKGAYTSSGANVLTF	TGTGCCAGCAAGGGGGCGTACACTAGTTCTGGGGCCAACGTCCTGACTTTC
TRBJ2-7	TRBV2	NA	NA	CASREQGEEYF	TGTGCCAGCAGAGAGCAGGGGGAGGAGTACTTC
TRBJ1-1	TRBV7-2	NA	NA	CASSLQLGYTEAFF	TGTGCCAGCAGCTTGCAGTTGGGTTACACTGAAGCTTTCTTT
TRBJ1-1	TRBV29-1	NA	NA	CSGQSFGDTEAFF	TGCAGCGGTCAATCCTTTGGGGACACTGAAGCTTTCTTT
TRBJ2-5	TRBV4-2	NA	NA	CASSQVQGRGETQYF	TGTGCCAGCAGCCAAGTTCAAGGGAGGGGGGAGACCCAGTACTTC
TRBJ2-1	TRBV7-3	NA	TRBD2	CASSNPGGFSNEQFF	TGTGCCAGCAGTAATCCGGGGGGGTTCTCTAATGAGCAGTTCTTC
TRBJ1-6	TRBV6-1	NA	NA	CASSAEGAPTNSPLHF	TGTGCCAGCAGTGCGGAGGGCGCCCCCACTAATTCACCCCTCCACTTT
TRBJ2-1	TRBV4-1	NA	TRBD2	CASSLKAGASSYNEQFF	TGCGCCAGCAGCCTAAAAGCGGGGGCTAGCTCCTACAATGAGCAGTTCTTC
TRBJ2-2	TRBV6-5	few	NA	CASSIGRNTELFF	TGTGCCAGCAGCATTGGCCGAAATACGGAGCTGTTTTTT
TRBJ1-1	TRBV7-8	NA	NA	CASSLAPQVILLLAEAFF	TGTGCCAGCAGCTTAGCGCCCCAAGTAATTCTCCTCTTGGCTGAAGCTTTCTTT
TRBJ2-5	TRBV7-4	NA	NA	CASSPTTGQETQYF	TGTGCCAGCAGCCCGACGACAGGCCAAGAGACCCAGTACTTC
TRBJ1-2	TRBV27	NA	NA	CASSPRGADYGYTF	TGTGCCAGCAGTCCCCGGGGGGCGGACTATGGCTACACCTTC
TRBJ2-1	TRBV5-4	NA	NA	CASSLGNGRLDNEQFF	TGTGCCAGCAGCTTGGGGAACGGGAGATTGGACAATGAGCAGTTCTTC
TRBJ1-6	TRBV15	NA	NA	CATSINPTPYNSPLHF	TGTGCCACCAGCATAAATCCCACCCCCTATAATTCACCCCTCCACTTT
TRBJ1-5	TRBV5-6	NA	NA	CASSLSGAQPQHF	TGTGCCAGCAGCTTATCAGGGGCCCAGCCCCAGCATTTT
TRBJ2-7	TRBV29-1	NA	TRBD1	CSVGTGTGDHEQYF	TGCAGCGTTGGAACCGGGACAGGGGACCACGAGCAGTACTTC
TRBJ2-1	TRBV9	NA	TRBD1	CASSPRTGDYNEQFF	TGTGCCAGCAGCCCAAGGACAGGGGACTACAATGAGCAGTTCTTC
TRBJ1-2	TRBV19	NA	TRBD1	CASRKQGAHGYTF	TGTGCCAGTAGAAAACAGGGGGCGCATGGCTACACCTTC
TRBJ2-3	TRBV18	NA	TRBD2	CASSPPTSGGSTDTQYF	TGTGCCAGCTCACCACCAACGAGCGGGGGAAGCACAGATACGCAGTATTTT
TRBJ2-3	TRBV13	few	NA	CASSPPVGTQYF	TGTGCCAGCAGCCCGCCCGTCGGTACGCAGTATTTT
TRBJ2-3	TRBV15	NA	TRBD2	CATSRGLPGLATTDTQYF	TGTGCCACCAGCAGAGGTTTACCGGGACTAGCGACCACAGATACGCAGTATTTT
TRBJ1-6	TRBV9	NA	TRBD1	CASSLRTGGASDNSPLHF	TGTGCCAGCAGCTTGAGGACAGGGGGCGCATCTGATAATTCACCCCTCCACTTT
TRBJ2-5	TRBV19	NA	NA	CASSRGNQETQYF	TGTGCCAGTAGTCGAGGTAACCAAGAGACCCAGTACTTC
TRBJ1-2	TRBV29-1	NA	NA	CSVTGYYGYTF	TGCAGCGTTACAGGGTACTATGGCTACACCTTC